This T cell receptor beta chain is from a study of T-cell reconstitution after alpha-beta-depleted transplantation in children (dated by TCRdb to the mid-2010s). Looking at the study overall: T-cell immune reconstitution after TCRalphabeta/CD19-depleted allogeneic hematopoietic cell transplantation in children was quantitatively tracked in the study by means of TCR repertoire profiling.

The library relied on PCR. The reads were generated on an Illumina HiSeq 2500. Molecular barcoding was employed in the preparation of TCR libraries, with unique molecular identifiers being used to normalize TCRbeta repertoire quantification. TCRdb ran its own pipeline on the public reads, namely fastp trimming at Q25 and MiXCR clone calling, and kept in-frame beta chains. Entries that share a CDR3 protein sequence are merged under the most common genes and DNA. Within this sample are 330,000 or so distinct CDR3 sequences, with around 7.3% of them counted one time only. Approximately 8.2% of the sample lies in the top ten. Per the publication, the treatment or condition label means: allogeneic hematopoietic cell transplantation with graft depleted of TCRalphabeta T cells and CD19 B cells. Transplant recipients were children who received TCRalphabeta/CD19-depleted allogeneic hematopoietic cell grafts.

Trimming takes 7 bases off V and 0 bases off J; junction bases not matched to a gene: 6. The CDR3, cysteine through phenylalanine, is 17 amino acids long. Of the read, only the CDR3 DNA is kept; its 51 bases are in frame from base 1. The germline V gene provides CDR1 SGHDT and CDR2 YYEEEE. Paper-wide results and their limitations: Hyperexpanded clone frequencies declined over subsequent months; after one year, T-cell counts and TCRbeta diversity were mostly attributed to newly produced T cells. Apparently early alphabetaT-cell count recovery about two months after transplant reportedly relied on only several hundred rapidly expanded clones derived from non-depleted graft cells. The high TCRbeta diversity at day 60 in some patients was ascribed to recipient T cells and intrathymic progenitors that had survived conditioning.

Concerning this clonotype itself: Its antigen has not been determined. Per-nucleotide qualities are absent, and no much larger clonotype sits a single base away.

This chain joins TRBV5-6 to TRBJ2-2, with TRBD2 matching 13 junction bases. This clonotype originated in a female patient between 2 and 15 years old who had a stem cell transplant for Fanconi anemia, so the T cells may come from the graft donor. Sequences were derived from peripheral blood, sampled 360 days after TCRalphabeta/CD19-depleted stem cell transplant. The CDR3 protein sequence reads: CASGLGLAGPNTGELFF. The DNA sequence is as follows: TGTGCCAGCGGCCTGGGACTAGCGGGGCCGAACACCGGGGAGCTGTTTTTT.